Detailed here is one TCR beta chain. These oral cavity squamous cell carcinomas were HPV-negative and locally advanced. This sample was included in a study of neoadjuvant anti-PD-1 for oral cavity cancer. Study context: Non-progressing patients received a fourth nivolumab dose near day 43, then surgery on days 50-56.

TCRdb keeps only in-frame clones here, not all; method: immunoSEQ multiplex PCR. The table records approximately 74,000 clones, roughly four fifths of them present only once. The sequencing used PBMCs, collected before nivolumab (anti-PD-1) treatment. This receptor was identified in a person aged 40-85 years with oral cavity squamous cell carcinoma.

The CDR3 protein is CASSLAGQNTEAFF. In DNA, the CDR3 is TGTGCCAGCAGCTTAGCTGGGCAGAACACTGAAGCTTTCTTT. V gene TRBV11-3 combines with J gene TRBJ1-1; D remains unclear. This CDR3 contains 14 residues. Looked up from germline, CDR1 is SGHNT and CDR2 is YENEEA. V lost 1 base and J 1 base, leaving 7 bases between the germline ends.